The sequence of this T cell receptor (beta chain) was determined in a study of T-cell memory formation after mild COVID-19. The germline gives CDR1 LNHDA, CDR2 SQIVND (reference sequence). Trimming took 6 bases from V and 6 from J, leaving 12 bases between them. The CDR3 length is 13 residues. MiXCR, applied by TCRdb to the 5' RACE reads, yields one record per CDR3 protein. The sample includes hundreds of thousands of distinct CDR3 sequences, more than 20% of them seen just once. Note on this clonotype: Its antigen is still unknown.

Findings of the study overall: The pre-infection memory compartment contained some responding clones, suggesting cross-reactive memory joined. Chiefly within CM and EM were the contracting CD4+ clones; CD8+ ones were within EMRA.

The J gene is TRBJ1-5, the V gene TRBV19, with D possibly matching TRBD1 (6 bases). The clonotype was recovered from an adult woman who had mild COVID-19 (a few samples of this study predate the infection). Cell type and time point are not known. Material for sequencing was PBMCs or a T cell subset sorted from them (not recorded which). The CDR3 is CASSPDRTQPQHF. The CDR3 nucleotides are TGTGCCAGTAGCCCCGACAGGACTCAGCCCCAGCATTTT.